Detailed here is one T cell receptor beta chain. What it binds is not known. The record originates from a study of cytomegalovirus exposure and HLA in healthy donors. Use of 60 Vbeta and 13 Jbeta primers characterized the PCR. This table comes from immunoSEQ multiplex PCR, and its TCRdb copy is limited to in-frame clones, with some not included. The sample carries about 150,000 clones, roughly 82% recorded once. Study findings and constraints: In an earlier analysis, most TCR beta V segments were productive about 87% or about 30% of the time. Later on, a genetic analysis was performed. It linked a missense variant in DCLRE1C with V- and J-gene trimming of TCR beta.

The CDR3 sequence is 15 residues long. V shed 5 bases and J 5 bases; nucleotides not matched to a gene: 6. Germline V gene lookup returns CDR1 SGHTA and CDR2 FQGNSA. This rearrangement joins TRBV7-2 to TRBJ2-3; 11 positions agree with TRBD2. The sequenced sample consisted of PBMCs. The receptor was derived from a woman aged 50 to 60 in good health and CMV-seropositive. The DNA for the CDR3 is TGTGCCAGCAGCCAACTAGCGGGGGTGGGAGATACGCAGTATTTT. Protein product: CASSQLAGVGDTQYF.